Sequencing of this T cell receptor beta chain was carried out in a study of CD8 T cells in ankylosing spondylitis. The study's findings and limits: From matched ankylosing spondylitis synovial fluid, disease-linked clones were reportedly recovered at significantly enriched levels. Some motif variants had been reported before (in reactive arthritis synovial fluid and blood). A TCR beta motif of under 10 highly homologous variants seemed to mark ankylosing spondylitis blood.

CDR3 length: 11 amino acids. Between the trimmed V and J ends, which lost 9 bases and 9 bases, there was a span of 12 bases. Making the TCR beta libraries involved quantitative 5'-RACE with molecular barcodes. TCRdb used MiXCR to reprocess the 5' RACE reads, holding one entry per CDR3 protein. The sample shows more than 150,000 distinct CDR3 sequences, roughly 18% of them seen only once. Comments on this clonotype: Its antigen remains unknown.

This clonotype was sampled from a male donor aged 10-29 years with ankylosing spondylitis or in good health (not recorded which). Sequencing input: blood, either unsorted or a sorted T cell fraction (not recorded which). The rearrangement joins TRBV12-3 or TRBV12-4 to TRBJ2-1; D gene ambiguous. In DNA, the CDR3 is TGTGCCAGTCGACTTTCGACTGAGCAGTTCTTC. It yields the protein CASRLSTEQFF.